This TCR beta chain is drawn from a study of cytomegalovirus exposure and HLA in healthy donors. The study's findings and limits: When analyzed later, the rates of TCR association showed variation by HLA locus, with DRB1 the most and HLA-C the fewest.

This clone has only a few counts. Its antigen is undetermined. The PCR was carried out with 60 Vbeta primers and 13 Jbeta primers. The assay was immunoSEQ multiplex PCR, and TCRdb's table has in-frame clones only and misses some. The profile shows approximately 160,000 clones, 84% of them singletons. Everyone who donated was a healthy bone marrow donor. This receptor was obtained from a girl aged 5-17 years in good health and CMV-seropositive. Sequences were obtained from PBMCs.

The CDR3 spells CASRPSGVIGYTF. The DNA for the CDR3 is TGTGCCAGCAGGCCGTCGGGTGTTATTGGCTACACCTTC. The chain is built from TRBV5-8 and TRBJ1-2; D remains unclear. Germline V CDR1 and CDR2: SGHTS, YDEGEE. Trimming shortened V by 5 bases and J by 7 bases, and 15 bases separated the two germline ends. The CDR3 contains 13 residues.